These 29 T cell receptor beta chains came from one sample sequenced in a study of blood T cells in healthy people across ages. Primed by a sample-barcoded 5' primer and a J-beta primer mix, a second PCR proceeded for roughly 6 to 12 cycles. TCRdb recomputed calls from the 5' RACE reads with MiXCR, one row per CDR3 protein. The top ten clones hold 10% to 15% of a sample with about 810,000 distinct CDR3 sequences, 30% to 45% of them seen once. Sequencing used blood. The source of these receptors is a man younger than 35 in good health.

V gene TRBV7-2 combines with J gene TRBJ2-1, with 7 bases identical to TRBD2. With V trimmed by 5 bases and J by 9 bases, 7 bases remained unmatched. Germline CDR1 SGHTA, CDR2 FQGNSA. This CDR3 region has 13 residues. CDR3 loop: CASSGGRVTEQFF. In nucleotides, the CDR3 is TGTGCCAGCAGCGGGGGGAGGGTAACTGAGCAGTTCTTC.

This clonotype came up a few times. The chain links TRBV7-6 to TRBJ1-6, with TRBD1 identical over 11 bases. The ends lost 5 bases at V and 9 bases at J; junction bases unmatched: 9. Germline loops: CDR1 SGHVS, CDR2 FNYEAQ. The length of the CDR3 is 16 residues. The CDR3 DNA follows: TGTGCCAGCAGCACAGGACAGGGGGCTCTGGCTTCACCCCTCCACTTT. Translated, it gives CASSTGQGALASPLHF. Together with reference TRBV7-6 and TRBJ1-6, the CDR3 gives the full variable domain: GAGVSQSPRYKVTKRGQDVALRCDPISGHVSLYWYRQALGQGPEFLTYFNYEAQQDKSGLPNDRFSAERPEGSISTLTIQRTEQRDSAMYRCASSTGQGALASPLHFGNGTRLTVT.

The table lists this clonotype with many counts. CDR3 amino acids: CASSLKGGRDGYTF. In nucleotides, the CDR3 is TGTGCCAGCAGCTTAAAGGGGGGACGGGATGGCTACACCTTC. The rearrangement joins TRBV7-3 to TRBJ1-2; weak D call: TRBD1 (6 bases). This CDR3 region has 14 residues. V was shortened by 1 base and J by 6 bases, with 12 bases between the two germline ends. Germline loops: CDR1 SGHTA, CDR2 FQGTGA.

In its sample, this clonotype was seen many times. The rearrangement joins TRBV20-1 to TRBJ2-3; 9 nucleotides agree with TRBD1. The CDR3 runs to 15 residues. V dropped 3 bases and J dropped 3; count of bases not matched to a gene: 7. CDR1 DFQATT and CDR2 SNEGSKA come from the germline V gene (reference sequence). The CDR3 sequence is CSARGQGVGTDTQYF. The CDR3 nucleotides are TGCAGTGCTAGGGGACAGGGTGTTGGAACAGATACGCAGTATTTT.

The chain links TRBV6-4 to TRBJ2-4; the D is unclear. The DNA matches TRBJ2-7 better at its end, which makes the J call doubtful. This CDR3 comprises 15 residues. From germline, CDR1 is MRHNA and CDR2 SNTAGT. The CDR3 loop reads CASSWGTDHDYEQYF. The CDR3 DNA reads TGTGCCAGCAGTTGGGGAACTGACCACGACTACGAGCAGTACTTC.

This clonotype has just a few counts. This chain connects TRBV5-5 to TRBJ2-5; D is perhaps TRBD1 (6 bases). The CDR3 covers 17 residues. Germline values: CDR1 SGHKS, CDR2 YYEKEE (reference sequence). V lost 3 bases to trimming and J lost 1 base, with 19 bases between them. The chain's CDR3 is CASSSMDRPASQETQYF. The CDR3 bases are TGTGCCAGCAGCTCTATGGACAGACCGGCATCCCAAGAGACCCAGTACTTC.

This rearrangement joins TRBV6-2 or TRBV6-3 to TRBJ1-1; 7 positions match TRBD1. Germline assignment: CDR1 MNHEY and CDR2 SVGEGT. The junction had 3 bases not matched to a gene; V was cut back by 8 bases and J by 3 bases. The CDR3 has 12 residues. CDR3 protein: CASLTGYTEAFF. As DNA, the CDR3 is TGTGCCAGCTTGACAGGGTACACTGAAGCTTTCTTT.

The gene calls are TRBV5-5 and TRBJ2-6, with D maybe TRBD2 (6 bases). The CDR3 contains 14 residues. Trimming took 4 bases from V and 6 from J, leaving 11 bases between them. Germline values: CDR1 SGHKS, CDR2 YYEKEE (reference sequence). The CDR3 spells CASSGGPPANVLTF. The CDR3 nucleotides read TGTGCCAGCAGCGGAGGGCCTCCGGCCAACGTCCTGACTTTC.

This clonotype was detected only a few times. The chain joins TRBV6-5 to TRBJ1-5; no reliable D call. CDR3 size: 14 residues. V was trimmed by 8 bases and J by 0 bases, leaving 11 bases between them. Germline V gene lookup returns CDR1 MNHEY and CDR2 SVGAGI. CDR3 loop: CASSGSYSNQPQHF. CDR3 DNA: TGTGCCAGCTCCGGCAGTTATAGCAATCAGCCCCAGCATTTT.

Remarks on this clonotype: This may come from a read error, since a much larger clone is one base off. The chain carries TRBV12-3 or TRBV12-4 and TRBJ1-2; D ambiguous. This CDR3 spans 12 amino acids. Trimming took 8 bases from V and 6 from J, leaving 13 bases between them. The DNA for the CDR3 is TGTGCCAGCGGGGAACGGCTCGATGGCTACACCTTC. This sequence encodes CASGERLDGYTF.

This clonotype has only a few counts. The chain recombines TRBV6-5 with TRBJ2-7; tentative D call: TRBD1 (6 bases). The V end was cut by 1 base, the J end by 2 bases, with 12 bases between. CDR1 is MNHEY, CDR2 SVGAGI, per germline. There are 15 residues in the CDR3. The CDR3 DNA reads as TGTGCCAGCAGTTACTTCGGCGGACAGACCTACGAGCAGTACTTC. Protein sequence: CASSYFGGQTYEQYF.

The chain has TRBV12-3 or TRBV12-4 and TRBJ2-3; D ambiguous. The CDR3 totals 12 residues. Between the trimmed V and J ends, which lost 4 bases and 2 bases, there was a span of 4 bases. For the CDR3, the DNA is TGTGCCAGCAGTTCCCACACAGATACGCAGTATTTT. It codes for CASSSHTDTQYF.

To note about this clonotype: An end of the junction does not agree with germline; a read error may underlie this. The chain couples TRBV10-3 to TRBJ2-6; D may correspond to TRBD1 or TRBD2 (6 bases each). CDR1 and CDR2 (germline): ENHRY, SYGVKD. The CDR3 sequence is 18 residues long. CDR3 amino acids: CAISLDRGPTSGADVLTF. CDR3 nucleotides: TGTGCCATCAGCTTGGATCGGGGGCCCACCTCTGGGGCCGACGTCCTGACTTTC.

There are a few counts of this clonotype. CDR3 nucleotide sequence: TGTGCCAGCACCTCGCTGGGCACCTACACTGAAGCTTTCTTT. Translating gives CASTSLGTYTEAFF. The V gene is TRBV27, the J gene TRBJ1-1; D not certain. Per the germline V gene, CDR1 is MNHEY and CDR2 is SMNVEV (reference sequence). V was pared by 7 bases and J by 3 bases, with 15 bases between. This CDR3 is built from 14 residues.

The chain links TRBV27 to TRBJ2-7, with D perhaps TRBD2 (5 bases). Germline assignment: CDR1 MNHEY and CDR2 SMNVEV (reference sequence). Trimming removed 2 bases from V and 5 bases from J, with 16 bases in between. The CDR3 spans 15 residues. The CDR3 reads CASSLSLGDIDEQYF. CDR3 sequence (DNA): TGTGCCAGCAGTTTAAGTCTGGGAGATATAGACGAGCAGTACTTC.

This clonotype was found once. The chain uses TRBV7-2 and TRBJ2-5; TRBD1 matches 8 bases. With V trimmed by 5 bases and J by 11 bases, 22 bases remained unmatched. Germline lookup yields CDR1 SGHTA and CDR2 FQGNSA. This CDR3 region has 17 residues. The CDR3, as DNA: TGTGCCAGCAGCCCCCCCGTCGGACAGGGACTCCACAATGAGCAGTACTTC. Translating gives CASSPPVGQGLHNEQYF.

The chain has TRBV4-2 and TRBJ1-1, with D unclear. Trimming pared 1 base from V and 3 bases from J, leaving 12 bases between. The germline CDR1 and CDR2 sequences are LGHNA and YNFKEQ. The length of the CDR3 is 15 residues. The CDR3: CASSQVDRQYTEAFF. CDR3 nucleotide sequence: TGTGCCAGCAGCCAAGTCGATAGGCAGTACACTGAAGCTTTCTTT.

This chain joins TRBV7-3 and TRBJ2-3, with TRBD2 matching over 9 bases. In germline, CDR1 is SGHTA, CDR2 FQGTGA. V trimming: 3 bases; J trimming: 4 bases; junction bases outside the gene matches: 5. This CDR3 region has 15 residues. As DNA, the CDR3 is TGTGCCAGCAGCTTGGCGGGGGGGCATTCAGATACGCAGTATTTT. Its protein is CASSLAGGHSDTQYF.

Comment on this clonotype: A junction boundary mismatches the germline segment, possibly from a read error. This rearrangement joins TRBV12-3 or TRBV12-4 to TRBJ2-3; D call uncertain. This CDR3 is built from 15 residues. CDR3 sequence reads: CASSPRDARSDMQYF. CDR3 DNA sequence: TGTGCCAGCAGTCCCCGAGATGCCAGATCGGATATGCAGTATTTT.

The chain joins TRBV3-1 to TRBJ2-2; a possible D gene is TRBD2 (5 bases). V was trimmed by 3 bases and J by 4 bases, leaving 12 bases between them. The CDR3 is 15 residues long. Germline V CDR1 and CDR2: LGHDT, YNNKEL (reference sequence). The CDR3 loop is CASSHGVEATGELFF. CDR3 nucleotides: TGTGCCAGCAGCCACGGGGTAGAGGCCACCGGGGAGCTGTTTTTT.

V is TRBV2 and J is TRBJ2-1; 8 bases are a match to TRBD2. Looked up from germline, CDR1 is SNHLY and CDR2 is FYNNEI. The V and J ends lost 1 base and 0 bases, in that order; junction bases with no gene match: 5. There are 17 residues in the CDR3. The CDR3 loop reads CASSEGGSGDSYNEQFF. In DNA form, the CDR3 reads TGTGCCAGCAGTGAAGGGGGTAGCGGGGACTCCTACAATGAGCAGTTCTTC.

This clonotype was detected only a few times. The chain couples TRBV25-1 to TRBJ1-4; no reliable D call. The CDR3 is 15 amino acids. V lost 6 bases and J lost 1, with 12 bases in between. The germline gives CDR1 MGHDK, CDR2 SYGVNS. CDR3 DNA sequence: TGTGCCAGCAGCGCAAAGAAGGGAACTAATGAAAAACTGTTTTTT. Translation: CASSAKKGTNEKLFF.

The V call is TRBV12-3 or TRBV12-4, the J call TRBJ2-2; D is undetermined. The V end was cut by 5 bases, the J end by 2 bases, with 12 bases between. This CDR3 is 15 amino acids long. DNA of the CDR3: TGTGCCAGCAGTCACGGCAGCTTAAACACCGGGGAGCTGTTTTTT. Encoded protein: CASSHGSLNTGELFF.

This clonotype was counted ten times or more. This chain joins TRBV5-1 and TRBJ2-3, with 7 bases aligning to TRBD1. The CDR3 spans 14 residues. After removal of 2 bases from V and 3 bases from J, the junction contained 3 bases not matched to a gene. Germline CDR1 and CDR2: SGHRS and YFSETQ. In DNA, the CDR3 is TGCGCCAGCAGCTTACAGGGGCATACAGATACGCAGTATTTT. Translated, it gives CASSLQGHTDTQYF. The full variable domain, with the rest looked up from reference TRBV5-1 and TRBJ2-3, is KAGVTQTPRYLIKTRGQQVTLSCSPISGHRSVSWYQQTPGQGLQFLFEYFSETQRNKGNFPGRFSGRQFSNSRSEMNVSTLELGDSALYLCASSLQGHTDTQYFGPGTRLTVL.

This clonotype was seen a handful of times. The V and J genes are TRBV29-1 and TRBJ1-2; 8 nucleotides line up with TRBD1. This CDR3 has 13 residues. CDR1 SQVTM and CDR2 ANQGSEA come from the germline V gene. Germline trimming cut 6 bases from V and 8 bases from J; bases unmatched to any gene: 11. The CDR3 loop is CSVVWTGNRGYTF. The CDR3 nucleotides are TGCAGCGTGGTTTGGACAGGGAATCGCGGCTACACCTTC. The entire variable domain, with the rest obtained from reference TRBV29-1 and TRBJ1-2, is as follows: SAVISQKPSRDICQRGTSLTIQCQVDSQVTMMFWYRQQPGQSLTLIATANQGSEATYESGFVIDKFPISRPNLTFSTLTVSNMSPEDSSIYLCSVVWTGNRGYTFGSGTRLTVV.

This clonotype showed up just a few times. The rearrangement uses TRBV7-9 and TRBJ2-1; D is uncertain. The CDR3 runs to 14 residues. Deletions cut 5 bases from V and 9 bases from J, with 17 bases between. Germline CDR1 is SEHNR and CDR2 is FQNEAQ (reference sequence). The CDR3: CASSPLTGVSEQFF. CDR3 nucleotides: TGTGCCAGCAGCCCACTGACTGGAGTCTCTGAGCAGTTCTTC.

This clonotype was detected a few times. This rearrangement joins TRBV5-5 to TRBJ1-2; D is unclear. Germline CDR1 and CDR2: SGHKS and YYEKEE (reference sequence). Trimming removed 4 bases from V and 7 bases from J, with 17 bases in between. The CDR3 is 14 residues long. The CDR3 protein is CASSQDAGLPGYTF. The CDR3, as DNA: TGTGCCAGCAGCCAGGACGCCGGACTACCTGGCTACACCTTC.

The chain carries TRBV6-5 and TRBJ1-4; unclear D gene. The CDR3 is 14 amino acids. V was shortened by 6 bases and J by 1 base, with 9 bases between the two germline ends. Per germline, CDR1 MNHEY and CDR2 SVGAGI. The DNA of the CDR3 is TGTGCCAGCAGCCAGACGCTAACTAATGAAAAACTGTTTTTT. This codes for CASSQTLTNEKLFF.

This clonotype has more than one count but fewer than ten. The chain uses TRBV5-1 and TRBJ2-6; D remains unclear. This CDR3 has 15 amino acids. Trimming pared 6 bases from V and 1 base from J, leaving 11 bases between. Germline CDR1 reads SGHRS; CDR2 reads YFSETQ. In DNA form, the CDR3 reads TGCGCCAGCACCAAAGACGGATCTGGGGCCAACGTCCTGACTTTC. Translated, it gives CASTKDGSGANVLTF.